This T cell receptor beta chain was found in a study of shared clonotypes between healthy human individuals. Germline CDR1 reads SGHAT; CDR2 reads FQNNGV. The CDR3 loop spans 18 amino acids. V lost 1 base to trimming and J lost 0 bases, with 18 bases between them. Generated by immunoSEQ multiplex PCR, the TCRdb table keeps only in-frame clones and is missing some. Here the sample spans under 1 million clones, 92% being singletons. Naive CD8 isolation took CD45RO-negative cells positively selected for CCR7 and excluded terminally differentiated effector memory CD45RA+ cells. The chain has TRBV11-2 and TRBJ1-1; a weak D match, TRBD1 (6 bases). The sequencing sample was made of naive CD8+ T cells sorted from blood. This clonotype was obtained from a man aged 25-45 years in good health. The CDR3 spells CASSLAQGRRVMNTEAFF. CDR3 DNA: TGTGCCAGCAGCTTAGCGCAGGGGAGGAGGGTCATGAACACTGAAGCTTTCTTT.